The next 19 T cell receptor beta chains were all read from a single sample in a study of blood T cell repertoires in COVID-19. Only in-frame clones appear in the TCRdb table, and some are missing; sequencing was by immunoSEQ multiplex PCR. The sample contains under 350,000 clones, roughly 86% of which appear only once. The sequencing sample was made of PBMCs or T cells enriched from blood (not recorded which). All receptors derive from a young woman who had recovered from COVID-19.

The V gene is TRBV7-2, the J gene TRBJ1-6; D is unresolved. This CDR3 region has 12 residues. Trimming removed 5 bases from V and 15 bases from J, with 14 bases in between. The germline V gene encodes CDR1 SGHTA and CDR2 FQGNSA. CDR3 coding DNA: TGTGCCAGCAGCCCCTCGGGTCAAGACCTCCACTTT. Translated: CASSPSGQDLHF.

This rearrangement joins TRBV6-2 or TRBV6-3 to TRBJ1-1; tentatively, D is TRBD1 (5 bases). Germline lookup yields CDR1 MNHEY and CDR2 SVGEGT. V dropped 3 bases and J dropped 4 bases, with 12 bases sitting between them. The CDR3 length is 14 residues. This CDR3 is CASSYRGVATEAFF. The CDR3 DNA reads as TGTGCCAGCAGTTATCGGGGGGTGGCCACTGAAGCTTTCTTT.

The chain couples TRBV6-2 or TRBV6-3 to TRBJ2-7; TRBD2 matches 7 bases. The CDR3 totals 15 residues. The V gene's germline CDR1 is MNHEY and CDR2 SVGEGT. V dropped 5 bases and J dropped 1; count of bases not matched to a gene: 8. CDR3 protein: CASSNSGSVSYEQYF. The CDR3 coding sequence is TGTGCCAGCAGTAATAGCGGGTCGGTTTCCTACGAGCAGTACTTC.

This clone was detected only once. This sequence joins TRBV18 and TRBJ1-1, with D possibly matching TRBD1 (6 bases). CDR1 is KGHSH, CDR2 LQKENI, per germline. The V end was cut by 5 bases, the J end by 4 bases, with 8 bases between. The CDR3 has 12 amino acids. The CDR3 nucleotides are TGTGCCAGCTCAAGGGGGGGCACTGAAGCTTTCTTT. It encodes CASSRGGTEAFF.

J is TRBJ1-1 and V is TRBV27; the D is unclear. Trimming removed 0 bases at V and 4 bases at J, with 12 bases between. The CDR3 runs to 15 residues. CDR1 and CDR2 (germline): MNHEY, SMNVEV (reference sequence). CDR3 protein: CASSLSGRGATEAFF. The CDR3 coding sequence is TGTGCCAGCAGTTTATCTGGACGGGGAGCCACTGAAGCTTTCTTT.

V is TRBV2 and J is TRBJ2-7; TRBD2 aligns across 11 bases. In germline, CDR1 is SNHLY, CDR2 FYNNEI. The CDR3 has 16 amino acids. After removal of 6 bases from V and 0 bases from J, the junction contained 7 bases not matched to a gene. The CDR3 DNA reads as TGTGCCAGCAGGCTACTTACTAGCGGGGGCTCCTACGAGCAGTACTTC. Its translation: CASRLLTSGGSYEQYF.

The chain has TRBV3-1 (or the pseudogene TRBV3-2) and TRBJ2-1; 14 positions match TRBD2. The V and J ends lost 0 bases and 0 bases, in that order; junction bases with no gene match: 10. From germline, CDR1 is LGHDT and CDR2 YNNKEL (reference sequence). The CDR3 has 21 residues. In DNA, the CDR3 is TGTGCCAGCAGCCAAGATGGTTTGGGACTAGCGGGGGTGGGCTCCTACAATGAGCAGTTCTTC. Amino acids: CASSQDGLGLAGVGSYNEQFF.

The chain employs TRBV6-2 or TRBV6-3 and TRBJ2-5, with TRBD2 matching over 8 bases. Germline assignment: CDR1 MNHEY and CDR2 SVGEGT. The CDR3 runs 17 residues. J gave up 1 base and V 2 bases, and 9 bases lay outside the gene matches. CDR3: CASSYPGAGTSQETQYF. The CDR3 nucleotides read TGTGCCAGCAGTTACCCAGGAGCCGGGACTAGCCAAGAGACCCAGTACTTC.

The V call is TRBV3-1 (or the pseudogene TRBV3-2), the J call TRBJ2-1; 11 bases agree with TRBD2. Per the germline V gene, CDR1 is LGHDT and CDR2 is YNNKEL (reference sequence). J was trimmed by 7 bases and V by 2 bases; bases with no gene match: 10. This CDR3 comprises 17 residues. In DNA form, the CDR3 reads TGTGCCAGCAGCCAACTGTTCCGGACTAGCGGGTTTAATGAGCAGTTCTTC. Its protein is CASSQLFRTSGFNEQFF.

The chain carries TRBV11-3 and TRBJ2-5, with 7 bases fitting TRBD1. Per the germline V gene, CDR1 is SGHNT and CDR2 is YENEEA. The CDR3 totals 15 residues. V was pared by 5 bases and J by 2 bases, with 8 bases of the junction left unmatched. In DNA form, the CDR3 reads TGTGCCAGCAGCCAAGGGACAGCAAATCAAGAGACCCAGTACTTC. Encoded protein: CASSQGTANQETQYF. The full variable domain, rest sourced from reference TRBV11-3 and TRBJ2-5, is EAGVVQSPRYKIIEKKQPVAFWCNPISGHNTLYWYLQNLGQGPELLIRYENEEAVDDSQLPKDRFSAERLKGVDSTLKIQPAELGDSAVYLCASSQGTANQETQYFGPGTRLLVL.

V and J are TRBV9 and TRBJ2-2; TRBD1 might be the D (7 bases). Germline CDR1 and CDR2: SGDLS and YYNGEE. The CDR3 totals 16 residues. Trimming took 0 bases from V and 10 from J, leaving 19 bases between them. The CDR3 loop is CASSVDSAGGFVELFF. The CDR3 DNA follows: TGTGCCAGCAGCGTAGACTCGGCAGGGGGGTTCGTGGAGCTGTTTTTT.

This rearrangement joins TRBV27 to TRBJ2-3, with TRBD2 matching 9 bases. Germline V gene lookup returns CDR1 MNHEY and CDR2 SMNVEV (reference sequence). Germline trimming cut 2 bases from V and 0 bases from J; bases unmatched to any gene: 6. The length of the CDR3 is 17 residues. CDR3 in amino acids: CASSLAGGAESTDTQYF. The CDR3 DNA is TGTGCCAGCAGTTTAGCGGGAGGGGCGGAGAGCACAGATACGCAGTATTTT.

The chain uses TRBV5-1 and TRBJ2-3; D gene uncertain. The CDR3 consists of 17 residues. Germline V gene sequence: CDR1 SGHRS, CDR2 YFSETQ. V gave up 2 bases and J gave up 0 bases, with 16 bases separating them. CDR3 sequence (DNA): TGCGCCAGCAGCTTCCGTCCACAGATCAGAAGCACAGATACGCAGTATTTT. Translating it yields CASSFRPQIRSTDTQYF.

J is TRBJ1-4 and V is TRBV9, with TRBD1 identical over 7 bases. This CDR3 comprises 14 residues. Losses at the gene ends were 3 bases for V and 5 bases for J; bases not matched to a gene: 4. CDR1 and CDR2 from the germline V gene are SGDLS and YYNGEE. Written as DNA, the CDR3 is TGTGCCAGCAGCGGAGGGACAGTAAATGAAAAACTGTTTTTT. It specifies CASSGGTVNEKLFF.

CDR3 amino acids: CASSERGQGGQPQHF. CDR3 DNA sequence: TGTGCCAGCAGTGAACGAGGACAGGGAGGGCAGCCCCAGCATTTT. The chain is built from TRBV25-1 and TRBJ1-5; the match to TRBD1 covers 8 bases. CDR1 and CDR2 from the germline V gene are MGHDK and SYGVNS. V lost 2 bases to trimming and J lost 7 bases; unmatched junction nucleotides: 7. The CDR3 is made up of 15 amino acids.

This sequence joins TRBV18 and TRBJ2-6; 12 positions agree with TRBD2. Germline V gene sequence: CDR1 KGHSH, CDR2 LQKENI. This CDR3 spans 19 amino acids. The ends lost 5 bases at V and 0 bases at J; junction bases unmatched: 8. The CDR3 spells CASSSTSGGPSSGANVLTF. In DNA form, the CDR3 reads TGTGCCAGCTCATCTACTAGCGGGGGGCCCAGCTCTGGGGCCAACGTCCTGACTTTC.

This clone was counted once. The J gene is TRBJ2-2, the V gene TRBV13; 10 bases agree with TRBD2. CDR3 length: 18 amino acids. Losses at the gene ends were 4 bases for V and 7 bases for J; bases not matched to a gene: 15. Germline assignment: CDR1 PRHDT and CDR2 FYEKMQ (reference sequence). The CDR3 DNA sequence: TGTGCCAGCAGCTCCCGATCCCCCCTAGCGGGGGTAATCGGGGAGCTGTTTTTT. This translates into CASSSRSPLAGVIGELFF.

The rearrangement joins TRBV19 to TRBJ1-5; 7 bases line up with TRBD1. V gave up 3 bases and J gave up 4 bases; unmatched junction bases: 9. The CDR3 covers 16 residues. The germline V gene has CDR1 LNHDA and CDR2 SQIVND (reference sequence). The CDR3 loop is CASSIWGTASNQPQHF. The CDR3 DNA reads TGTGCCAGTAGTATTTGGGGGACAGCATCAAATCAGCCCCAGCATTTT.

V is TRBV7-9 and J is TRBJ1-1; D is possibly TRBD1 (5 bases). The CDR3 sequence is 14 residues long. Germline CDR1 SEHNR, CDR2 FQNEAQ (reference sequence). The germline V and J ends were trimmed by 5 bases and 1 base, with 11 bases remaining between them. Written as DNA, the CDR3 is TGTGCCAGCAGCCCACCCCAGGGGAACACTGAAGCTTTCTTT. Protein: CASSPPQGNTEAFF.